This T cell receptor beta chain was sequenced in a study of blood T cell repertoires in COVID-19. Repertoires were generated with immunoSEQ multiplex PCR, while TCRdb's copy carries only in-frame clones and drops some. This table has 100,000 to 120,000 clones, 82% appearing once. V shed 2 bases and J 10 bases; nucleotides not matched to a gene: 7. CDR1 is SGHRS and CDR2 is YFSETQ in the germline V gene. The CDR3 totals 15 residues. The chain links TRBV5-1 to TRBJ1-6, with TRBD1 matching over 9 bases. The TCR sequence derives from a woman aged 60 to 75 with acute or convalescent COVID-19. Sequencing used peripheral blood. CDR3 bases: TGCGCCAGCAGCTTTGACAGGGGGAACGGATCACCCCTCCACTTT. It translates to CASSFDRGNGSPLHF.